One sample yielded the 9 T cell receptor beta chains listed below, sequenced in a study of cytomegalovirus exposure and HLA in healthy donors. Primers for the PCR totalled 60 Vbeta and 13 Jbeta. Only in-frame clones appear in the TCRdb table, and some are missing; sequencing was by immunoSEQ multiplex PCR. The sample lists 150,000 to 200,000 clones; 65% to 85% were seen once. Sequencing was done on a sample of PBMCs. These receptors came from a male donor in good health and CMV-seropositive.

The V gene is TRBV5-8, the J gene TRBJ1-4; D is undetermined. This CDR3 has 14 residues. V shed 0 bases and J shed 10 bases, with 13 bases lying between them. The V gene's germline CDR1 is SGHTS and CDR2 YDEGEE. The CDR3 coding sequence is TGTGCCAGCAGCTTGGTTTCGGGGAACGGAAAACTGTTTTTT. Protein sequence: CASSLVSGNGKLFF.

This clone was counted only a few times. The chain couples TRBV4-1 to TRBJ2-7; the match to TRBD2 covers 10 bases. Unmatched junction bases numbered 6, after V lost 1 base and J lost 0 bases. This CDR3 is 17 amino acids long. CDR1 is MGHRA, CDR2 YSYEKL, per germline. DNA for the CDR3: TGCGCCAGCAGCCAAGCGACTAGCGGGTATTCCTCCTACGAGCAGTACTTC. Encoded protein: CASSQATSGYSSYEQYF.

The chain carries TRBV27 and TRBJ2-7, with TRBD1 matching over 7 bases. Germline CDR1 and CDR2: MNHEY and SMNVEV (reference sequence). The CDR3 consists of 14 residues. The junction had 6 bases not matched to a gene; V was cut back by 4 bases and J by 3 bases. CDR3 protein: CASSSPGQSYEQYF. The CDR3 nucleotides are TGTGCCAGCAGTTCCCCGGGACAGAGCTACGAGCAGTACTTC.

This clone was seen more than once but under ten times. V and J are TRBV21-1 and TRBJ2-5; the D call in the table, TRBD2, was not verified against the DNA. TRBV21-1 is tagged as a pseudogene. There are 18 residues in the CDR3. CDR3 DNA sequence: TGTGCCAGCAGCAAAATAGGTCCCATAGCGGGAGGGCGCGAGACCCAGTACTTC. The encoded protein is CASSKIGPIAGGRETQYF.

This clone was counted only a few times. Here the CDR3 reads CASRELLAGGEVTQYF. The DNA for the CDR3 is TGTGCCAGCAGAGAGTTATTAGCGGGAGGTGAGGTTACGCAGTATTTT. The genes are TRBV4-2 and TRBJ2-3; 10 nucleotides match TRBD2. The CDR3 length is 16 residues. Trimming removed 6 bases from V and 8 bases from J; junction bases left unmatched: 14. Germline values: CDR1 LGHNA, CDR2 YNFKEQ.

The chain couples TRBV15 to TRBJ1-4; 11 nucleotides match TRBD1. This CDR3 spans 18 amino acids. Germline lookup yields CDR1 LNHNV and CDR2 YYDKDF (reference sequence). V shed 0 bases and J 8 bases; nucleotides not matched to a gene: 11. The CDR3 region has the DNA TGTGCCACCAGCAGAGATCCCTCCACCGGGACAGGGGGGGAAAAACTGTTTTTT. Encoded protein: CATSRDPSTGTGGEKLFF. The full variable domain, in which reference TRBV15 and TRBJ1-4 provide the parts outside the CDR3, is DAMVIQNPRYQVTQFGKPVTLSCSQTLNHNVMYWYQQKSSQAPKLLFHYYDKDFNNEADTPDNFQSRRPNTSFCFLDIRSPGLGDTAMYLCATSRDPSTGTGGEKLFFGSGTQLSVL.

V and J are TRBV4-2 and TRBJ2-3, with D perhaps TRBD2 (6 bases). CDR1 and CDR2 (germline): LGHNA, YNFKEQ. The CDR3 consists of 18 residues. The germline V and J ends were trimmed by 2 bases and 0 bases, with 18 bases remaining between them. In DNA, the CDR3 is TGTGCCAGCAGCCAACTTAATGGCCTAGCGCCTAGCACAGATACGCAGTATTTT. Its translation: CASSQLNGLAPSTDTQYF.

The rearrangement uses TRBV30 and TRBJ1-1; 7 nucleotides align to TRBD1. CDR1 is GTSNPN and CDR2 is SVGIG in the germline V gene (reference sequence). The CDR3 runs 14 residues. Unmatched junction bases numbered 9, after V lost 3 bases and J lost 5 bases. The CDR3 is CAWRKEGAWTEAFF. In nucleotides, the CDR3 is TGTGCCTGGAGAAAGGAGGGGGCTTGGACTGAAGCTTTCTTT.

V and J are TRBV27 and TRBJ2-2; 9 bases map to TRBD1. There are 16 residues in the CDR3. Germline-derived CDR1 and CDR2 are MNHEY and SMNVEV (reference sequence). V trimming: 6 bases; J trimming: 5 bases; junction bases outside the gene matches: 10. CDR3 in DNA: TGTGCCAGCAGACTCCGGGACAGGGTCTGGACCGGGGAGCTGTTTTTT. It is translated as CASRLRDRVWTGELFF.